This T cell receptor beta chain was sequenced in a study of PD-L1 blockade in urothelial cancer. The time point was: peripheral blood 6 weeks after treatment start. Disease in patients was locally advanced or metastatic urothelial carcinoma. Repertoires were generated with immunoSEQ multiplex PCR, while TCRdb's copy carries only in-frame clones and drops some. The table has about 76,000 clones, around 90% seen once. The source material was PBMCs, sampled around atezolizumab (anti-PD-L1) treatment. The clonotype originates from a woman of 80 years or more with urothelial cancer.

CDR3 sequence: CASSLGGLAVDEQFF. The CDR3 nucleotides read TGCGCCAGCAGCTTGGGCGGACTAGCAGTCGATGAGCAGTTCTTC. The chain recombines TRBV5-1 with TRBJ2-1, with 8 bases lining up with TRBD2. V lost 0 bases, J lost 8 bases, and 7 bases stayed unmatched. Looked up from germline, CDR1 is SGHRS and CDR2 is YFSETQ. The CDR3 spans 15 residues.